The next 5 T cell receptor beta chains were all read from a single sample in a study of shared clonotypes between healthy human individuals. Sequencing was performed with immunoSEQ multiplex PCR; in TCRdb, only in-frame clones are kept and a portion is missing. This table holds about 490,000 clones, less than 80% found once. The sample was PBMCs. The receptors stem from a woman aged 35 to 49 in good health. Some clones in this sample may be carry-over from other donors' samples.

CDR3 sequence reads: CAWSGGGFSLGPLHF. DNA for the CDR3: TGTGCCTGGAGTGGTGGGGGTTTTTCGTTGGGCCCCCTCCACTTT. The gene calls are TRBV30 and TRBJ1-6; D might be TRBD1 (5 bases). The CDR3 spans 15 residues. V was trimmed by 1 base and J by 13 bases, leaving 20 bases between them. Germline values: CDR1 GTSNPN, CDR2 SVGIG (reference sequence). Full variable domain (rest looked up from reference TRBV30 and TRBJ1-6): SQTIHQWPATLVQPVGSPLSLECTVEGTSNPNLYWYRQAAGRGLQLLFYSVGIGQISSEVPQNLSASRPQDRQFILSSKKLLLSDSGFYLCAWSGGGFSLGPLHFGNGTRLTVT.

CDR3 sequence reads: CASSLGQGVNIQYF. For the CDR3, the DNA is TGCGCCAGCAGTTTAGGACAGGGAGTAAACATTCAGTACTTC. The gene calls are TRBV5-1 and TRBJ2-4; 8 bases agree with TRBD1. The V gene end was trimmed by 5 bases and the J gene end by 6 bases; junction bases not matched to a gene: 7. The CDR3 spans 14 residues. From germline, CDR1 is SGHRS and CDR2 YFSETQ.

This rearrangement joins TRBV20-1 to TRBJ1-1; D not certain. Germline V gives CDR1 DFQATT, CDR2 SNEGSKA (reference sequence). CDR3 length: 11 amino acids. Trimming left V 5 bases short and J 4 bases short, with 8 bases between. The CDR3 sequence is CSAPRSTEAFF. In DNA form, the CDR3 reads TGCAGTGCTCCAAGGAGCACTGAAGCTTTCTTT.

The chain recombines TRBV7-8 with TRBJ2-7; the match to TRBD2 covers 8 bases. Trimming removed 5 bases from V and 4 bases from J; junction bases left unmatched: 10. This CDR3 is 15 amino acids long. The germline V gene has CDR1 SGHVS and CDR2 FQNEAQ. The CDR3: CASSHRGTRGYEQYF. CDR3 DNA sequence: TGTGCCAGCAGCCACCGCGGGACTAGGGGTTACGAGCAGTACTTC.

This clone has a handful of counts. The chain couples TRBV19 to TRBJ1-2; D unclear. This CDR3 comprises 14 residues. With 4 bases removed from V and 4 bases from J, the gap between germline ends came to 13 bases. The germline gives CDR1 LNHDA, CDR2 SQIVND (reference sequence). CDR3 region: CASSSRQEVYGYTF. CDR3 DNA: TGTGCCAGTAGTAGCCGCCAGGAGGTCTATGGCTACACCTTC.